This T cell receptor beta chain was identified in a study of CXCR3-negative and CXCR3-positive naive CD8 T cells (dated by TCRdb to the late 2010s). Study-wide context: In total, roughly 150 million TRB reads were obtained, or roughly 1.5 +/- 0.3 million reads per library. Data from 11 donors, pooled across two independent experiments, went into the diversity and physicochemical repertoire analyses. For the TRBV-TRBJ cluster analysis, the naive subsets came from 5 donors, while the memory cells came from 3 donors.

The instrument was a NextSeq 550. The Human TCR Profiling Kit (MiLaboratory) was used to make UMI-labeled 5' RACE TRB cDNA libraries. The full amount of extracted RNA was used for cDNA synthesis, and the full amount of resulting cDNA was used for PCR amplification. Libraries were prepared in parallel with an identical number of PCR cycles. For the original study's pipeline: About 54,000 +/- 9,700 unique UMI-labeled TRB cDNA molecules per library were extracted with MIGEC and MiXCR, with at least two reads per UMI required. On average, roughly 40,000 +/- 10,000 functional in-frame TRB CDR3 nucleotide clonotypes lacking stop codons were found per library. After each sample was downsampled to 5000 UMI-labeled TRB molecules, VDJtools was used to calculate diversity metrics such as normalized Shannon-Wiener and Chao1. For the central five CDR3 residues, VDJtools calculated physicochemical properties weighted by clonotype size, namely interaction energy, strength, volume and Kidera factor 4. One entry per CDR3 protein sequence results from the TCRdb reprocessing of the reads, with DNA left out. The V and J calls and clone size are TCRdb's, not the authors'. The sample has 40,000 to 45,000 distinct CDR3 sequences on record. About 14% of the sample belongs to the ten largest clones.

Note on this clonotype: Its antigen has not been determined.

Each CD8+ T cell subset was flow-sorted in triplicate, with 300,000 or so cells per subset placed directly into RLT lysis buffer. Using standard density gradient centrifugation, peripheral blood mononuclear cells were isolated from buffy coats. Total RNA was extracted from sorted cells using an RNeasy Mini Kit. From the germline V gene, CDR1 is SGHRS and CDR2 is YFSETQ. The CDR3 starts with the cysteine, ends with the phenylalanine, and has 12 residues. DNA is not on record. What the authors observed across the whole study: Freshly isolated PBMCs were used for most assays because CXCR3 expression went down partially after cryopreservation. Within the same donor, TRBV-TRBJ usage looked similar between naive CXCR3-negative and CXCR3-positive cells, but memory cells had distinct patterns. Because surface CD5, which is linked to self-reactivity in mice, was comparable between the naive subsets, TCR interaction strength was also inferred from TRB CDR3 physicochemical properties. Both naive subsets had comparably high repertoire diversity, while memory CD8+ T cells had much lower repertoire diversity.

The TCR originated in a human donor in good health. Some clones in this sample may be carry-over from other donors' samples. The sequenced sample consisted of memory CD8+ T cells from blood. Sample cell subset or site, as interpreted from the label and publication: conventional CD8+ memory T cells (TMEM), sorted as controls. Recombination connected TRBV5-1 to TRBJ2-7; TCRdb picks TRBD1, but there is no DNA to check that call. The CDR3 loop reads CASSRGQDEQYF. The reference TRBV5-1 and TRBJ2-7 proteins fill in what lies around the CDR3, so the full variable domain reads KAGVTQTPRYLIKTRGQQVTLSCSPISGHRSVSWYQQTPGQGLQFLFEYFSETQRNKGNFPGRFSGRQFSNSRSEMNVSTLELGDSALYLCASSRGQDEQYFGPGTRLTVT.